This is a list of T cell receptor beta chains from one sample in a study of shared clonotypes between healthy human individuals. Assay: immunoSEQ multiplex PCR; the TCRdb copy retains only in-frame clones and omits some. Among more than 1 million clones listed, about 84% were seen once. Sequenced input: memory CD4+ T cells from PBMCs. The receptors shown here come from a man aged 18 to 29 in good health. Some clones in this sample may be carry-over from other donors' samples. Both conserved end residues are part of each CDR3. Only some rows state a clone size, as once, few, many or a class for expanded clones.

j_gene,v_gene,abundance,len,CDR3aa
TRBJ2-4,TRBV12-5,-,15,CASLYRGSAKNIQYF
TRBJ1-5,TRBV2,-,15,CASSESGLANQPQHF
TRBJ2-3,TRBV6-4,-,14,CASSEHPRADTQYF
TRBJ2-3,TRBV29-1,-,13,CSVEGVVADTQYF
TRBJ2-3,TRBV19,-,17,CASSPLLGQGDSDTQYF
TRBJ1-1,TRBV10-3,-,13,CAISEVVDTEAFF
TRBJ2-2,TRBV11-1,once,13,CASSRRQTGELFF
TRBJ1-5,TRBV2,-,15,CASTGEGRVNQPQHF
TRBJ2-6,TRBV28,-,15,CASSFERAGANVLTF
TRBJ2-5,TRBV2,few,12,CASSVDQKTQYF
TRBJ1-2,TRBV5-1,-,13,CASSPLQGYGYTF
TRBJ1-4,TRBV18,many,15,CASSSQGATNEKLFF
TRBJ1-1,TRBV29-1,-,13,CSVEERISTEAFF
TRBJ1-1,TRBV19,-,14,CASSSPWGLFEAFF